This entry features one T cell receptor (beta chain) sequence. The study drew participants aged about 18 to 89 years from 20 to 30 US areas. These data come from a study of blood T cell repertoires in COVID-19. At the level of the study: Nucleic acid was either cDNA or gDNA, and it came from T cells, B-cell-depleted T cells, or PBMCs.

As originally analysed: Reference gene primer amplification in the assay estimated nucleated cell counts. Libraries were prepared by immunoSEQ multiplex PCR; TCRdb keeps only in-frame clonotypes and omits some of them. From that table come the V and J calls and clone size; the DNA was used to work out D and trimming. The table includes 250,000 to 300,000 clones, approximately 78% detected once. This TCR was recovered from a man aged 40-49 years who had been exposed to COVID-19. Input material: PBMCs or T cells enriched from blood (not recorded which).

The CDR3 protein is CATRGQGVTEAFF. The CDR3 bases are TGTGCCACCAGGGGACAGGGGGTTACTGAAGCTTTCTTT. The rearrangement links TRBV7-3 to TRBJ1-1; 11 bases are shared with TRBD1. This CDR3 contains 13 residues. Germline CDR1 reads SGHTA; CDR2 reads FQGTGA. After removal of 10 bases from V and 5 bases from J, the junction contained 6 bases not matched to a gene.